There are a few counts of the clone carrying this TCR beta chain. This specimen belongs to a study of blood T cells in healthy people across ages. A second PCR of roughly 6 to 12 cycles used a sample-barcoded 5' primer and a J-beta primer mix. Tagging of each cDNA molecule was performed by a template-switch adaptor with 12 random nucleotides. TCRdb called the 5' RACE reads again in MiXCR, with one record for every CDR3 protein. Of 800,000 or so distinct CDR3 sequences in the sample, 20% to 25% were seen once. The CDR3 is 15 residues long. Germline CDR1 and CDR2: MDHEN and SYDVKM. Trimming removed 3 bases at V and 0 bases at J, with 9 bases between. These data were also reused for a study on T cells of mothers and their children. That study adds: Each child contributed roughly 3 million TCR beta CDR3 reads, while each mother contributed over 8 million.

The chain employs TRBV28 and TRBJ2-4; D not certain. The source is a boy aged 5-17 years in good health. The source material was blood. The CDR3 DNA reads TGTGCCAGCAGTTTCGGGCCCCTAGCCAAAAACATTCAGTACTTC. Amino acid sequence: CASSFGPLAKNIQYF.